The 4 T cell receptor beta chains reported below all come from one sample, sequenced in a study of T cells in tuberculosis. Data came from immunoSEQ multiplex PCR; TCRdb stores just in-frame clones and leaves some out. The table has 30,000 to 40,000 clones, around 97% seen once. Sequenced sample: PBMCs. These receptors all come from a donor aged 10-29 years with latent tuberculosis or without tuberculosis infection.

The rearrangement links TRBV6-1 to TRBJ1-2; a weak D match, TRBD1 (5 bases). From germline, CDR1 is MNHNS and CDR2 SASEGT. The V gene lost 6 bases and the J gene lost 7 bases, with 15 bases spanning the gap. The CDR3 totals 13 residues. The CDR3 spells CASSRSGSAGYTF. In nucleotides, the CDR3 is TGTGCCAGCAGCCGTTCAGGGTCGGCTGGCTACACCTTC.

The rearrangement links TRBV2 to TRBJ1-2; no reliable D call. Trimming removed 4 bases at V and 0 bases at J, with 15 bases between. This CDR3 is 16 amino acids long. Germline values: CDR1 SNHLY, CDR2 FYNNEI. The CDR3 DNA is TGTGCCAGCAGTGTACTGGGCAGACAAACTAACTATGGCTACACCTTC. Translated: CASSVLGRQTNYGYTF. Supplemented by reference TRBV2 and TRBJ1-2, the full variable domain reads EPEVTQTPSHQVTQMGQEVILRCVPISNHLYFYWYRQILGQKVEFLVSFYNNEISEKSEIFDDQFSVERPDGSNFTLKIRSTKLEDSAMYFCASSVLGRQTNYGYTFGSGTRLTVV.

This chain joins TRBV6-1 and TRBJ1-2; 8 nucleotides match TRBD1. The germline CDR1 and CDR2 sequences are MNHNS and SASEGT. V gave up 1 base and J gave up 2 bases; unmatched junction bases: 0. The CDR3 consists of 14 residues. CDR3 sequence: CASSEGQGNYGYTF. The CDR3 DNA follows: TGTGCCAGCAGTGAAGGACAGGGGAACTATGGCTACACCTTC.

The chain combines TRBV7-2 with TRBJ2-1, with D tentatively TRBD1 (5 bases). This CDR3 comprises 15 residues. Germline CDR1 reads SGHTA; CDR2 reads FQGNSA. The germline V and J ends were trimmed by 3 bases and 5 bases, with 14 bases remaining between them. The CDR3 reads CASSFRGLGHNEQFF. In nucleotides, the CDR3 is TGTGCCAGCAGCTTCAGAGGATTGGGGCACAATGAGCAGTTCTTC.